This passage covers 27 T cell receptor beta chains from one sample sequenced in a study of Ad26.COV2.S vaccination and SARS-CoV-2 variants. Treatment in this sample: some 20 received Ad26.COV2.S at low or high dose, single or two shots; roughly 5 received placebo; per-sample allocation not given. Specimens were obtained on day 63 following the first vaccine or placebo injection. TCRdb's copy holds only in-frame clones and misses some; the assay was immunoSEQ multiplex PCR. The sample includes 400,000 to 450,000 clones, 75% to 95% of them seen just once. Sequencing used peripheral blood, obtained in a trial of Ad26.COV2.S vaccine versus placebo. The receptors here all came from a person between 18 and 65 years old who received the Ad26.COV2.S COVID-19 vaccine or a placebo.

This chain uses TRBV12-5 with TRBJ2-3; 9 bases map to TRBD1. The CDR3 length is 17 residues. After removal of 0 bases from V and 2 bases from J, the junction contained 6 bases not matched to a gene. In germline, CDR1 is LGHNT, CDR2 FRNRAP. The CDR3 spells CASGLVRGQGNTDTQYF. CDR3 bases: TGTGCTAGTGGTTTGGTACGGGGACAGGGAAACACAGATACGCAGTATTTT.

The chain combines TRBV5-4 with TRBJ2-3; 10 bases are shared with TRBD1. Germline V lookup: CDR1 SGHNT, CDR2 YYREEE (reference sequence). The CDR3 extends over 16 amino acids. V trimming: 0 bases; J trimming: 6 bases; junction bases outside the gene matches: 7. DNA for the CDR3: TGTGCCAGCAGCTTGGCGGGACAGGGGACGACCGATACGCAGTATTTT. It codes for CASSLAGQGTTDTQYF.

The count of this clone is one. CDR3 coding DNA: TGTGCCAGCAGTGTCTTGGGGCGGGGCTCCTACAATGAGCAGTTCTTC. Translating gives CASSVLGRGSYNEQFF. This chain joins TRBV3-1 (or the pseudogene TRBV3-2) and TRBJ2-1; weak D call: TRBD2 (6 bases). CDR1 LGHDT and CDR2 YNNKEL come from the germline V gene (reference sequence). The CDR3 is made up of 16 amino acids. V lost 6 bases and J lost 0, with 15 bases in between.

This clone was seen only a few times. The chain uses TRBV29-1 and TRBJ1-2; 8 bases agree with TRBD1. Losses at the gene ends were 5 bases for V and 6 bases for J; bases not matched to a gene: 5. From germline, CDR1 is SQVTM and CDR2 ANQGSEA. This CDR3 is built from 12 residues. CDR3 bases: TGCAGCGTTAGACGGACAGGGCATGGCTACACCTTC. Translation gives CSVRRTGHGYTF.

The gene calls are TRBV9 and TRBJ1-5; no reliable D call. CDR3 length: 13 amino acids. Deletions cut 0 bases from V and 9 bases from J, with 10 bases between. Germline CDR1 is SGDLS and CDR2 is YYNGEE. The CDR3 DNA reads TGTGCCAGCAGCGTAGTCTTTTTTGGGCCCCAGCATTTT. Translated, it gives CASSVVFFGPQHF.

V is TRBV7-9 and J is TRBJ2-7, with 11 bases matching TRBD1. The CDR3 length is 16 residues. The V gene end was trimmed by 5 bases and the J gene end by 5 bases; junction bases not matched to a gene: 11. Germline V gives CDR1 SEHNR, CDR2 FQNEAQ (reference sequence). Written as DNA, the CDR3 is TGTGCCAGCAGCCCGAGGACAGGGGGCTCTCCGGACGAGCAGTACTTC. It specifies CASSPRTGGSPDEQYF.

The rearrangement joins TRBV19 to TRBJ1-5; D gene uncertain. Trimming shortened V by 3 bases and J by 4 bases, and 7 bases separated the two germline ends. Germline lookup yields CDR1 LNHDA and CDR2 SQIVND (reference sequence). The length of the CDR3 is 13 residues. The CDR3 loop is CASSIQSNQPQHF. CDR3 sequence (DNA): TGTGCCAGTAGTATCCAGTCTAATCAGCCCCAGCATTTT.

This clone was recorded a few times. The chain uses TRBV4-1 and TRBJ1-5; D remains ambiguous. This CDR3 region has 15 residues. The germline CDR1 and CDR2 sequences are MGHRA and YSYEKL. The V end was cut by 4 bases, the J end by 4 bases, with 14 bases between. The CDR3 loop reads CASSPSSDGNQPQHF. In nucleotides, the CDR3 is TGCGCCAGCAGCCCCTCATCGGACGGAAATCAGCCCCAGCATTTT.

V usage is TRBV11-2 and J usage is TRBJ1-2, with 7 bases fitting TRBD1. Germline CDR1 is SGHAT and CDR2 is FQNNGV. The V and J ends lost 5 bases and 5 bases, in that order; junction bases with no gene match: 8. This CDR3 comprises 14 residues. CDR3 DNA: TGTGCCAGCAGCCCTCAGGGGGAGCGGTATGGCTACACCTTC. Its protein is CASSPQGERYGYTF.

This chain joins TRBV5-6 and TRBJ2-1; 7 bases are shared with TRBD1. The CDR3 is 14 residues long. V shed 5 bases, J shed 2 bases, and the junction held 4 bases outside the gene matches. Germline V CDR1 and CDR2: SGHDT, YYEEEE. CDR3 sequence: CASRDRVPYNEQFF. The CDR3 DNA sequence: TGTGCCAGCAGAGACAGGGTCCCCTACAATGAGCAGTTCTTC.

The rearrangement joins TRBV18 to TRBJ2-3, with D perhaps TRBD2 (6 bases). CDR3 length equals 15 residues. The germline CDR1 and CDR2 sequences are KGHSH and LQKENI. V shed 3 bases and J shed 1 base, with 11 bases lying between them. CDR3 DNA: TGTGCCAGCTCACCCGTTAGCGGACGCACAGATACGCAGTATTTT. Its protein product is CASSPVSGRTDTQYF.

This chain links TRBV24-1 with TRBJ2-3; D not certain. Germline CDR1 reads KGHDR; CDR2 reads SFDVKD. V lost 5 bases and J 0 bases, leaving 11 bases between the germline ends. The CDR3 extends over 15 amino acids. This CDR3 reads CATSVRTESTDTQYF. The CDR3 DNA reads as TGTGCCACCAGTGTCCGGACGGAAAGCACAGATACGCAGTATTTT.

This clone occurred once. The chain combines TRBV19 with TRBJ2-1; 7 bases align to TRBD1. This CDR3 is 16 amino acids long. Germline loops: CDR1 LNHDA, CDR2 SQIVND (reference sequence). V shed 5 bases, J shed 1 base, and the junction held 8 bases outside the gene matches. The CDR3 DNA reads TGTGCCAGTAGTGTACAACAGGGGTCTTCCTACAATGAGCAGTTCTTC. Amino acid sequence: CASSVQQGSSYNEQFF.

In its sample, this clone was seen once. This chain uses TRBV5-6 with TRBJ2-2; 9 positions agree with TRBD2. Germline trimming cut 4 bases from V and 5 bases from J; bases unmatched to any gene: 9. This CDR3 comprises 16 residues. Germline V lookup: CDR1 SGHDT, CDR2 YYEEEE. The CDR3 nucleotides read TGTGCCAGCAGCGGCGGGGGACTAGCAAGGACCGGGGAGCTGTTTTTT. Residues: CASSGGGLARTGELFF.

The chain links TRBV27 to TRBJ2-2; D is ambiguous. The CDR3 has 12 residues. CDR1 and CDR2 (germline): MNHEY, SMNVEV (reference sequence). V was pared by 3 bases and J by 4 bases, with 3 bases between. The CDR3 loop is CASSFTTGELFF. The CDR3 region has the DNA TGTGCCAGCAGTTTCACCACCGGGGAGCTGTTTTTT.

V usage is TRBV5-1 and J usage is TRBJ2-2; D remains ambiguous. Germline CDR1 SGHRS, CDR2 YFSETQ. This CDR3 is 13 amino acids long. V shed 0 bases and J shed 5 bases, with 5 bases lying between them. The CDR3 spells CASSLAVTGELFF. The CDR3 bases are TGCGCCAGCAGCTTGGCAGTTACCGGGGAGCTGTTTTTT.

This clone was seen a single time. The chain couples TRBV28 to TRBJ1-3; no clear D. Trimming took off 2 bases at V and 1 base at J, with 15 bases between the two ends. The germline V gene encodes CDR1 MDHEN and CDR2 SYDVKM. CDR3 length equals 17 residues. For the CDR3, the DNA is TGTGCCAGCAGTTTACAAAACAGAGCTACTTCTGGAAACACCATATATTTT. Its protein is CASSLQNRATSGNTIYF.

The chain combines TRBV7-2 with TRBJ1-1; unclear D gene. CDR1 SGHTA and CDR2 FQGNSA come from the germline V gene. CDR3 size: 15 residues. With 5 bases removed from V and 0 bases from J, the gap between germline ends came to 13 bases. This CDR3 reads CASSAQPVLNTEAFF. The CDR3 coding sequence is TGTGCCAGCAGCGCACAGCCGGTACTGAACACTGAAGCTTTCTTT.

The chain couples TRBV27 to TRBJ2-1; weak D call: TRBD2 (6 bases). There are 17 residues in the CDR3. CDR1 and CDR2 (germline): MNHEY, SMNVEV (reference sequence). V dropped 2 bases and J dropped 9 bases, with 23 bases sitting between them. The chain's CDR3 is CASSLPFGLVRGTEQFF. The CDR3 region has the DNA TGTGCCAGCAGTTTACCGTTTGGACTCGTGCGCGGGACTGAGCAGTTCTTC.

This clone was found once. The rearrangement joins TRBV14 to TRBJ2-1; 8 bases agree with TRBD2. The germline CDR1 and CDR2 sequences are SGHDN and FVKESK. The trim removed 0 bases at V and 0 bases at J, leaving 10 bases unmatched. The CDR3 spans 19 residues. In DNA, the CDR3 is TGTGCCAGCAGCCAAGATACGAGACTAGCGAGGAGCTCCTACAATGAGCAGTTCTTC. It codes for CASSQDTRLARSSYNEQFF.

The rearrangement links TRBV6-5 to TRBJ2-5, with D possibly being TRBD1 (5 bases). V lost 6 bases to trimming and J lost 5 bases, with 13 bases between them. Germline V CDR1 and CDR2: MNHEY, SVGAGI. The length of the CDR3 is 13 residues. CDR3: CASSSPGSETQYF. For the CDR3, the DNA is TGTGCCAGCAGCTCACCAGGGTCCGAGACCCAGTACTTC.

The V call is TRBV6-6, the J call TRBJ1-6; D is unclear. Germline V gene sequence: CDR1 MNHNY, CDR2 SVGAGI (reference sequence). This CDR3 has 16 amino acids. The ends were cut back, 0 bases at V and 5 bases at J, with 11 bases in the middle. The CDR3 DNA reads as TGTGCCAGCAGTTACTCGAGAGCGCCGAATAATTCACCCCTCCACTTT. Its protein product is CASSYSRAPNNSPLHF.

The rearrangement links TRBV9 to TRBJ1-2; tentatively, D is TRBD1 (5 bases). The CDR3 has 13 amino acids. The germline CDR1 and CDR2 sequences are SGDLS and YYNGEE. V was trimmed by 3 bases and J by 7 bases, leaving 13 bases between them. CDR3 in DNA: TGTGCCAGCAGCGCCCGGGAAAGGGGTGGCTACACCTTC. It is translated as CASSARERGGYTF.

The rearrangement joins TRBV4-3 to TRBJ2-1; 7 bases map to TRBD2. J lost 3 bases, V lost 5 bases, and 4 bases had no gene match. The CDR3 runs 14 residues. Germline CDR1 and CDR2: LGHNA and YSLEER. The CDR3: CASSASGFYNEQFF. CDR3 bases: TGCGCCAGCAGCGCTAGCGGATTCTACAATGAGCAGTTCTTC.

V and J are TRBV29-1 and TRBJ2-1; a possible D gene is TRBD2 (5 bases). This CDR3 spans 13 amino acids. V was shortened by 5 bases and J by 9 bases, with 17 bases between the two germline ends. The germline V gene encodes CDR1 SQVTM and CDR2 ANQGSEA. The CDR3 sequence: CSVTDRGWGEQFF. In DNA form, the CDR3 reads TGCAGCGTTACCGATCGGGGTTGGGGTGAGCAGTTCTTC.

This clone was detected a few times. The chain joins TRBV29-1 to TRBJ1-5; D not resolved. Germline V CDR1 and CDR2: SQVTM, ANQGSEA. There are 14 residues in the CDR3. Trimming shortened V by 1 base and J by 2 bases, and 9 bases separated the two germline ends. CDR3 sequence: CSVEGGPGNQPQHF. The DNA of the CDR3 is TGCAGCGTTGAAGGGGGTCCGGGCAATCAGCCCCAGCATTTT.

The chain combines TRBV4-3 with TRBJ2-7, with TRBD1 matching 12 bases. The germline V gene encodes CDR1 LGHNA and CDR2 YSLEER. V trimming: 4 bases; J trimming: 5 bases; junction bases outside the gene matches: 9. CDR3 length equals 16 residues. In DNA, the CDR3 is TGCGCCAGCAGCCGGGACAGGGGGCGCCTCCTGAACGAGCAGTACTTC. Protein sequence: CASSRDRGRLLNEQYF.